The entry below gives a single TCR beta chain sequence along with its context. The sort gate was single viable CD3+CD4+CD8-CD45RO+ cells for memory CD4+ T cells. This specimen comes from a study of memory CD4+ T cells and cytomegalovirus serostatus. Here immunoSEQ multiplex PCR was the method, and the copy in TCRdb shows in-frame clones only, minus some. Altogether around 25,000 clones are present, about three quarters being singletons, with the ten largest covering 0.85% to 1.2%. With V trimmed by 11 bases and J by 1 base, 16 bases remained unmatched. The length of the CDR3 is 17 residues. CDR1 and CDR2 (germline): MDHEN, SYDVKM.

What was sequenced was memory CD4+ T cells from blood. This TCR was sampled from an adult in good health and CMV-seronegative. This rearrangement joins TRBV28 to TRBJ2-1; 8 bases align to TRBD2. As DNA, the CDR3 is TGTGCCGGAGCAGGGGCTAGCGGGCTTGGGTCCTACAATGAGCAGTTCTTC. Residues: CAGAGASGLGSYNEQFF.